The source of this T cell receptor beta chain is a study of T cells in Graves' hyperthyroidism and ophthalmopathy. About the study: Peripheral blood collection took place at initial diagnosis, before any treatment. Study-level findings and limits: Before onset, by a median of approximately 6.2 months, the model predicted ophthalmopathy.

The CDR3 has 13 amino acids. Between the trimmed V and J ends, which lost 1 base and 13 bases, there was a span of 16 bases. Germline V lookup: CDR1 SGHTA, CDR2 FQGNSA. Comments on this clonotype: The antigen remains undetermined.

RNA transcripts gave rise to amplified TCR beta CDR3 regions. HTBI primers were the set used in a first-round RT-PCR of the TCR CDR3. A single record per CDR3 protein comes from TCRdb applying MiXCR to the multiplex PCR reads. The table lists under 450,000 distinct CDR3 sequences, 17% of them singletons. A roughly 9.3 ml volume of fresh peripheral blood provided the PBMCs. Sequencing was performed on blood. V is TRBV7-2 and J is TRBJ1-2; D is uncertain. The receptor's source is a woman younger than 45 with Graves' hyperthyroidism that later progressed to Graves' ophthalmopathy. CDR3 sequence (DNA): TGTGCCAGCAGCTTAGAACGACGGTCCTTGGGCACCTTC. Translation: CASSLERRSLGTF.